The 4 T cell receptor beta chains given below trace back to one sample, sequenced in a study of CD8 T cells in ankylosing spondylitis. Study observations and caveats: Blood from ankylosing spondylitis patients appeared to carry a characteristic roughly 8-variant TCR beta motif.

These TCRs are of unknown antigen specificity. TCRdb itself ran the 5' RACE reads through MiXCR, one entry per CDR3 protein. The sample records around 430,000 distinct CDR3 sequences, about 15% being singletons. Sequenced material: blood, either unsorted or a sorted T cell fraction (not recorded which). These receptors all stem from a male donor with ankylosing spondylitis.

In this sample, this clonotype turned up a few times. The chain links TRBV5-1 to TRBJ2-7, with D maybe TRBD1 (6 bases). CDR1 is SGHRS, CDR2 YFSETQ, per germline. V was clipped by 2 bases and J by 6 bases, with 12 bases between them. CDR3 length equals 13 residues. The CDR3 nucleotides read TGCGCCAGCAGCTTAGTACAGGGCGGCGAGCAGTACTTC. Its translation: CASSLVQGGEQYF.

This clonotype has a handful of counts. The chain links TRBV27 to TRBJ2-5; 9 bases line up with TRBD1. The CDR3 length is 16 residues. CDR1 is MNHEY, CDR2 SMNVEV, per germline (reference sequence). V was pared by 4 bases and J by 3 bases, with 9 bases of the junction left unmatched. CDR3 protein: CASSYPIDRGEETQYF. CDR3 nucleotide sequence: TGTGCCAGCAGTTACCCAATAGACAGGGGGGAAGAGACCCAGTACTTC.

This clonotype was observed at least ten times. The genes are TRBV5-1 and TRBJ2-7; maybe TRBD1 (6 bases). Trimming took 2 bases from V and 5 from J, leaving 14 bases between them. The CDR3 has 14 amino acids. Germline V gene data show CDR1 as SGHRS and CDR2 as YFSETQ. CDR3 coding DNA: TGCGCCAGCAGCTTACCGACAGGATCCGACGAGCAGTACTTC. This gives the protein CASSLPTGSDEQYF. Together with reference TRBV5-1 and TRBJ2-7, the CDR3 gives the full variable domain: KAGVTQTPRYLIKTRGQQVTLSCSPISGHRSVSWYQQTPGQGLQFLFEYFSETQRNKGNFPGRFSGRQFSNSRSEMNVSTLELGDSALYLCASSLPTGSDEQYFGPGTRLTVT.

V gene TRBV5-1 combines with J gene TRBJ2-5; the D gene is possibly TRBD2 (7 bases). V was pared by 2 bases and J by 5 bases, with 13 bases between. The germline CDR1 and CDR2 sequences are SGHRS and YFSETQ. The CDR3 has 14 residues. The CDR3 spells CASSFSGGLETQYF. The CDR3 DNA reads TGCGCCAGCAGCTTCTCGGGGGGCCTGGAGACCCAGTACTTC.